The subject of this entry is one T cell receptor (beta chain). This sample is drawn from a study of CD4+ T cells in melanoma. Repertoires were generated with immunoSEQ multiplex PCR, while TCRdb's copy carries only in-frame clones and drops some. Of around 15,000 clones in the sample, around 69% were seen once. The CDR3 is 15 amino acids. Trimming took 4 bases from V and 3 from J, leaving 12 bases between them. Germline assignment: CDR1 MGHRA and CDR2 YSYEKL. The receptor's source is a human donor with melanoma. The sample consisted of cells from a culture (not recorded whether cultured in vitro). This chain links TRBV4-1 with TRBJ2-2; D may be TRBD1 (6 bases). This CDR3 reads CASSRGGHDTGELFF. The CDR3 DNA follows: TGCGCCAGCAGCCGAGGGGGACATGACACCGGGGAGCTGTTTTTT.